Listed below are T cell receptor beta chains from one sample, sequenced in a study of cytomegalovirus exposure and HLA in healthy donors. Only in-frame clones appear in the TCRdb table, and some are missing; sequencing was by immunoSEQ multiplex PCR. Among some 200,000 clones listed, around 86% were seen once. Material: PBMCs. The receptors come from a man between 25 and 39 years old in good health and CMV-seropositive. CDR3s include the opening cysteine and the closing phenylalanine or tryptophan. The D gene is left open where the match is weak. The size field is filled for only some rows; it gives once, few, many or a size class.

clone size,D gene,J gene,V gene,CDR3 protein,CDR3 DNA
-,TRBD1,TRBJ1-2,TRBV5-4,CASSVSDRSLYGYTF,TGTGCCAGCAGCGTCTCGGACAGGAGCCTCTATGGCTACACCTTC
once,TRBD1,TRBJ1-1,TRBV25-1,CASSEPGGTEAFF,TGTGCCAGCAGTGAACCAGGGGGCACTGAAGCTTTCTTT
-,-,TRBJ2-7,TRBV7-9,CASSPRSTGPSYEQYF,TGTGCCAGCAGCCCTCGGAGCACCGGGCCCTCCTACGAGCAGTACTTC
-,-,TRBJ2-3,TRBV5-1,CASSPSRFVTDTQYF,TGCGCCAGCAGCCCGTCGCGCTTCGTGACAGATACGCAGTATTTT
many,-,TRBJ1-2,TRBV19,CASSPRSRLDYGYTF,TGTGCCAGTAGTCCCCGTTCGCGACTCGACTATGGCTACACCTTC
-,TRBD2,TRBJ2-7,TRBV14,CASSQAAGGFYEQYF,TGTGCCAGCAGCCAAGCAGCGGGGGGCTTCTACGAGCAGTACTTC
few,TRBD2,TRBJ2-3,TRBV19,CASKRREFSDTQYF,TGTGCCAGTAAAAGGCGGGAGTTCTCAGATACGCAGTATTTT
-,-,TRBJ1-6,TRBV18,CASSEFDSANSPLHF,TGTGCCAGCTCAGAATTTGACAGTGCTAATTCACCCCTCCACTTT
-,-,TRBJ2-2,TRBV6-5,CASVLKTTGELFF,TGTGCCAGCGTCTTAAAGACTACCGGGGAGCTGTTTTTT
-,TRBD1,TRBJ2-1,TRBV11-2,CASTKFGTGSFYNEQFF,TGTGCCAGCACCAAATTCGGGACAGGGTCATTCTACAATGAGCAGTTCTTC
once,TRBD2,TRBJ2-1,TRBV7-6,CASSFAPGGNNEQFF,TGTGCCAGCAGCTTTGCTCCGGGGGGGAACAATGAGCAGTTCTTC
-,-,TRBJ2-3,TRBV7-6,CASGPTSRHTDTQYF,TGTGCCAGTGGACCTACTAGCCGTCACACAGATACGCAGTATTTT
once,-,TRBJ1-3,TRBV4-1,CASSPSNHRLGGGNTIYF,TGCGCCAGCAGCCCCTCGAACCACCGGCTAGGGGGTGGAAACACCATATATTTT
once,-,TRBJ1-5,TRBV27,CASSLARHYNQPQHF,TGTGCCAGCAGTTTAGCAAGACATTACAATCAGCCCCAGCATTTT
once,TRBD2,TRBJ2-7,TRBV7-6,CASRNGTSLTYEQYF,TGTGCCAGCAGGAATGGGACTAGCCTTACCTACGAGCAGTACTTC
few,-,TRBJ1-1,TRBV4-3,CASSQVGGWENTEAFF,TGCGCCAGCAGCCAAGTTGGGGGCTGGGAGAACACTGAAGCTTTCTTT
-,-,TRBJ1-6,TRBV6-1,CASSEVSPLHF,TGTGCCAGCAGTGAAGTTTCACCCCTCCACTTT
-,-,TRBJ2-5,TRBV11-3,CASSLGADTETQYF,TGTGCCAGCAGCTTAGGTGCGGACACAGAGACCCAGTACTTC
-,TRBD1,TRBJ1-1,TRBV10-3,CANGQAWTEAFF,TGTGCCAACGGACAGGCGTGGACTGAAGCTTTCTTT